These T cell receptor beta chains were read from a single sample in a study of blood T cell repertoires in COVID-19. Profiled with immunoSEQ multiplex PCR; TCRdb holds only in-frame clones, not every one. Found here are approximately 280,000 clones, roughly 87% of them singletons; the top ten hold 6% to 6.5%. Source material: PBMCs or T cells enriched from blood (not recorded which). The receptor source for this set is a woman in her thirties or forties who had recovered from COVID-19. CDR3s include the opening cysteine and the closing phenylalanine or tryptophan. The D gene is left open where the match is weak. The size of a clone is reported for some rows only, either as once, few or many, or as a class for expanded clones.

cdr3_nt cdr3_aa j_call v_call d_call clone_size
TGCAGTGTAGCCTCCTACAATGAGCAGTTCTTC CSVASYNEQFF TRBJ2-1 TRBV20-1 NA NA
TGTGCCAGCAGCTTACTAGCGGGAGAAGATACGCAGTATTTT CASSLLAGEDTQYF TRBJ2-3 TRBV7-9 TRBD2 NA
TGTGCCAGCAGTGCGACTAGCGGGAGTTGGTACGAGCAGTACTTC CASSATSGSWYEQYF TRBJ2-7 TRBV2 TRBD2 NA
TGTGCCATCAGTGAGCTGGGAGGGGATAGCAATCAGCCCCAGCATTTT CAISELGGDSNQPQHF TRBJ1-5 TRBV10-3 NA NA
TGCGCCAGCAGCCAAACCGGTTCTTGGGAGCAGTTCTTC CASSQTGSWEQFF TRBJ2-1 TRBV4-1 NA few
TGTGCCAGCAGTTACGGCGGAATAGCCTACGAGCAGTACTTC CASSYGGIAYEQYF TRBJ2-7 TRBV6-5 NA NA
TGTGCCAGCAGCTTATCCCGAGAAGACGAGCAGTACTTC CASSLSREDEQYF TRBJ2-7 TRBV7-2 NA NA
TGTGCCAGTAGTGCTTCCCGGGACAGGGATAAACTGTTTTTT CASSASRDRDKLFF TRBJ1-4 TRBV19 TRBD1 NA
TGTGCTAGCAGCCCTGGGGGCCGGAGCACAGATACGCAGTATTTT CASSPGGRSTDTQYF TRBJ2-3 TRBV7-7 NA NA
TGTGCCAGCAGGCAGAACTACGAGCAGTACTTC CASRQNYEQYF TRBJ2-7 TRBV28 NA NA
TGTGCCAGCAGTCTTAAGGGAGGTGATAATGAGCAGTTCTTC CASSLKGGDNEQFF TRBJ2-1 TRBV3-1/TRBV3-2 NA NA
TGTGCCAGCAGTTTCCCGAACGCACAGGGGGCCGTAAGCTATGGCTACACCTTC CASSFPNAQGAVSYGYTF TRBJ1-2 TRBV28 TRBD1 few
TGTGCCAGCAGCCAAGATTCGGCAGGACAGTCGTTAGGCTACACCTTC CASSQDSAGQSLGYTF TRBJ1-2 TRBV4-2 NA once
TGTGCCACCAGTGATTCGGCGAGGGAGACCCAGTACTTC CATSDSARETQYF TRBJ2-5 TRBV24-1 NA NA
TGTGCCAGCTCACCAGGTCTGGGAGGGCGCAATCAGCCCCAGCATTTT CASSPGLGGRNQPQHF TRBJ1-5 TRBV18 NA NA
TGTGCCAGCAGCCTAATGGTACAGCTGAACACCGGGGAGCTGTTTTTT CASSLMVQLNTGELFF TRBJ2-2 TRBV4-2 NA NA
TGTGCCAGCAGCCAAGTGCTTGGGCAGAATCAGCCCCAGCATTTT CASSQVLGQNQPQHF TRBJ1-5 TRBV4-2 NA NA
TGTGCCAGCAGCTTGGGGGGAAACACTGAAGCTTTCTTT CASSLGGNTEAFF TRBJ1-1 TRBV3-1/TRBV3-2 NA NA